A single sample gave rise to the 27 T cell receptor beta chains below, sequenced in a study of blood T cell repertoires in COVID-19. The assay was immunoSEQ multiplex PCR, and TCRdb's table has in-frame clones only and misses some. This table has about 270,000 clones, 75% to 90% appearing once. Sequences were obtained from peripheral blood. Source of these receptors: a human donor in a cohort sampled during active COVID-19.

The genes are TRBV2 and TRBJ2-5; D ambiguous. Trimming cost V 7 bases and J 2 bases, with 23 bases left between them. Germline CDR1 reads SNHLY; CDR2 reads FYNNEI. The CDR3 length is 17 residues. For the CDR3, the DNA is TGTGCCAGCACAATATCGGTCGGCTTAGGCGGACAAGAGACCCAGTACTTC. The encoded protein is CASTISVGLGGQETQYF.

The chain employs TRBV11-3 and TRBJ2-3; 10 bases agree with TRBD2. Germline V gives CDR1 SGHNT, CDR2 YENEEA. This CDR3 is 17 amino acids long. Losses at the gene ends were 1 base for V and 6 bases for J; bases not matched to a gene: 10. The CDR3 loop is CASSLGVIAGGSDTQYF. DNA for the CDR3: TGTGCCAGCAGCTTAGGGGTCATAGCGGGAGGTTCCGATACGCAGTATTTT.

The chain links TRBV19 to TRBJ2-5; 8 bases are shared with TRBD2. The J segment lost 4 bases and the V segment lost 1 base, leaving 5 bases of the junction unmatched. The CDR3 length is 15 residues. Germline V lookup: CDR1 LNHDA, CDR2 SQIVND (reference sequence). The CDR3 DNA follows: TGTGCCAGTAGTATAGCGGGAGGGCCCGGAGAGACCCAGTACTTC. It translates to CASSIAGGPGETQYF.

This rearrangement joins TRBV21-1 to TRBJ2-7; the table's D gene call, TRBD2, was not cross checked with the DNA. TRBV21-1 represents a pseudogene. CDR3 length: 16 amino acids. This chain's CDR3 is CASSKVTPLAGNEQYF. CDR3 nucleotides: TGTGCCAGCAGCAAAGTGACCCCCCTAGCGGGGAACGAGCAGTACTTC.

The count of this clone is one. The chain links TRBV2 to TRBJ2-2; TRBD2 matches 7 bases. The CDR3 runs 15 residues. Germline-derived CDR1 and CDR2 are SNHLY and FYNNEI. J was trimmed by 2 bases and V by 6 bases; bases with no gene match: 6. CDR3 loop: CASRATSVNTGELFF. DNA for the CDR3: TGTGCCAGCAGGGCTACTAGCGTCAACACCGGGGAGCTGTTTTTT.

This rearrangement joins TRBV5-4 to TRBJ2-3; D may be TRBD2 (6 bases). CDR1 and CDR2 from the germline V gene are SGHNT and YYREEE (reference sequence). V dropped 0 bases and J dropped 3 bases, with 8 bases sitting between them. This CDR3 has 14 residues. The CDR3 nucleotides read TGTGCCAGCAGCTTGGCGGGGGTTACAGATACGCAGTATTTT. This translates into CASSLAGVTDTQYF.

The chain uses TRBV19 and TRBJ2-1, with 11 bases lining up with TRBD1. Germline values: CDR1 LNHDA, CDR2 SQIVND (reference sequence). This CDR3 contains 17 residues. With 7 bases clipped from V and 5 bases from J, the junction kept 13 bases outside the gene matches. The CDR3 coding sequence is TGTGCCAGTACCCATGGGTCCGGGACAGGGGGTCACAATGAGCAGTTCTTC. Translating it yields CASTHGSGTGGHNEQFF.

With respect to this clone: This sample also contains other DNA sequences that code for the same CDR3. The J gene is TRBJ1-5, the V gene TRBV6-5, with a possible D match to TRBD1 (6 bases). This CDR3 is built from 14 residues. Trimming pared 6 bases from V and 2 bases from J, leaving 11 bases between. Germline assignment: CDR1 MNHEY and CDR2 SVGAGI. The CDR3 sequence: CASRGGGGNQPQHF. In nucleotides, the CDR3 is TGTGCCAGCAGGGGAGGGGGGGGCAATCAGCCCCAGCATTTT.

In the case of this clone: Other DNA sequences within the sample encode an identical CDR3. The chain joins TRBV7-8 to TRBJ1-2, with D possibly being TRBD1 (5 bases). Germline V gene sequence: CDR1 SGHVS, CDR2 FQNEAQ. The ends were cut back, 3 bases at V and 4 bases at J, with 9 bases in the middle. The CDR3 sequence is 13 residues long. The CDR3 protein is CASSFQGLYGYTF. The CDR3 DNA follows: TGTGCCAGCAGCTTTCAGGGCCTCTATGGCTACACCTTC.

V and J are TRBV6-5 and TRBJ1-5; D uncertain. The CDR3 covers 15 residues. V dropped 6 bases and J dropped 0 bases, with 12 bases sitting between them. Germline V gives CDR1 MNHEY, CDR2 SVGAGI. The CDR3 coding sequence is TGTGCCAGCAGCCTTCTTGAGGGTAGCAATCAGCCCCAGCATTTT. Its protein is CASSLLEGSNQPQHF.

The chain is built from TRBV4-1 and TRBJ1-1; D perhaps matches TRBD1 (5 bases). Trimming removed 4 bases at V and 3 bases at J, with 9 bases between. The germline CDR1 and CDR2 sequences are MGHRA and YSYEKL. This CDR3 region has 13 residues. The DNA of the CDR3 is TGCGCCAGCAGCCTCGTAGGGGACACTGAAGCTTTCTTT. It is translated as CASSLVGDTEAFF.

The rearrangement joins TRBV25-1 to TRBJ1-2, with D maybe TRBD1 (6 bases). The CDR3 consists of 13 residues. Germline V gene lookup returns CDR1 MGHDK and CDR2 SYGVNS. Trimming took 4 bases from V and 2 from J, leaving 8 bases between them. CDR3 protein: CASSGDMNYGYTF. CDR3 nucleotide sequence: TGTGCCAGCAGTGGGGACATGAACTATGGCTACACCTTC.

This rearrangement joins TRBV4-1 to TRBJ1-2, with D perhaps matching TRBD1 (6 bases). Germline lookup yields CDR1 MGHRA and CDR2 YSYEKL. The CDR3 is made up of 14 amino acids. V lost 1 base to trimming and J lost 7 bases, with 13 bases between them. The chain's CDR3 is CASSQGITGSGYTF. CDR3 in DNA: TGCGCCAGCAGCCAAGGAATAACAGGGTCTGGCTACACCTTC.

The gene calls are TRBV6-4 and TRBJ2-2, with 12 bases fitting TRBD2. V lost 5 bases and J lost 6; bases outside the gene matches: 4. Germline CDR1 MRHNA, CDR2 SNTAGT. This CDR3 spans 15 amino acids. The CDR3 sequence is CASSRLAGESGELFF. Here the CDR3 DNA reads TGTGCCAGCAGTAGACTAGCGGGAGAGTCCGGGGAGCTGTTTTTT.

CDR3 amino acids: CASSLNAGSGNTIYF. For the CDR3, the DNA is TGTGCCAGCAGCTTAAATGCGGGCTCTGGAAACACCATATATTTT. This chain connects TRBV7-2 to TRBJ1-3; D not certain. The CDR3 extends over 15 amino acids. Trimming removed 2 bases at V and 0 bases at J, with 8 bases between. Germline CDR1 and CDR2: SGHTA and FQGNSA.

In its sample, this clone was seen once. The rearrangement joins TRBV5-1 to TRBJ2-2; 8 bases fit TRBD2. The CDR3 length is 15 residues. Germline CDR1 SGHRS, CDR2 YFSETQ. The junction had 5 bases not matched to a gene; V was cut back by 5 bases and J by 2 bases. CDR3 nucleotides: TGCGCCAGCAGACGGGCGGGGGGCAACACCGGGGAGCTGTTTTTT. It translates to CASRRAGGNTGELFF.

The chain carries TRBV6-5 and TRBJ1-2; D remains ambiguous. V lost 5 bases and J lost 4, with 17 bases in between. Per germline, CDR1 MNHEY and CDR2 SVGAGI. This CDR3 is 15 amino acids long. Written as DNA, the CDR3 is TGTGCCAGCAGTCCCGAGAGCAGGATAATCTATGGCTACACCTTC. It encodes CASSPESRIIYGYTF.

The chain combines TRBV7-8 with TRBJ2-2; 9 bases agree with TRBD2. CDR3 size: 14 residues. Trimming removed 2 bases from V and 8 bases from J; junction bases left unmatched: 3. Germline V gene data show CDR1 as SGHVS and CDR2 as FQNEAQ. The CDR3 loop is CASSLNLAGGELFF. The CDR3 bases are TGTGCCAGCAGCTTAAATCTAGCGGGAGGGGAGCTGTTTTTT.

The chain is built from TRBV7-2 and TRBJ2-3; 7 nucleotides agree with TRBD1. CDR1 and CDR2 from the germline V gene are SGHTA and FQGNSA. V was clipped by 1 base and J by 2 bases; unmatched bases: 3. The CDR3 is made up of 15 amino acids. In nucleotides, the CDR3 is TGTGCCAGCAGCTTAGACAGGGGATCCACAGATACGCAGTATTTT. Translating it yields CASSLDRGSTDTQYF.

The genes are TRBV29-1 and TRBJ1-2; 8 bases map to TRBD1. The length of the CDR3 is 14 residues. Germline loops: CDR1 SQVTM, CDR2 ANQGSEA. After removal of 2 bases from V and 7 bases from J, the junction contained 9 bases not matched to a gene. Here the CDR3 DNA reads TGCAGCGTTGAAAAGGGCAGGGGGCAAAGTGGCTACACCTTC. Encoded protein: CSVEKGRGQSGYTF.

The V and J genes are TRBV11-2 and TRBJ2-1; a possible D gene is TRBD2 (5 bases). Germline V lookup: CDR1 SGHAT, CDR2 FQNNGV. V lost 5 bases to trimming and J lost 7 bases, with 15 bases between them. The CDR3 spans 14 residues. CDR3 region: CASSIVAGPNEQFF. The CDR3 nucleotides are TGTGCCAGCAGCATAGTGGCGGGCCCGAATGAGCAGTTCTTC.

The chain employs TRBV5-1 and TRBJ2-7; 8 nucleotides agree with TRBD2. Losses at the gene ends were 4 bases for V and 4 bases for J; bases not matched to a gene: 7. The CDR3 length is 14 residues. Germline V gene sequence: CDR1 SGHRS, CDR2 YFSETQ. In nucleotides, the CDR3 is TGCGCCAGCAGCATCCTAGCGGGTGATTACGAGCAGTACTTC. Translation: CASSILAGDYEQYF.

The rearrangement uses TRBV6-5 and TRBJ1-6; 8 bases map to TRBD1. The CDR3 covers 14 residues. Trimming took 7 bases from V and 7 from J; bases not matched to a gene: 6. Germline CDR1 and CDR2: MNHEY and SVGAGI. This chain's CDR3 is CASKVTGANSPLHF. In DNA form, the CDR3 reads TGTGCCAGCAAAGTGACAGGGGCCAATTCACCCCTCCACTTT.

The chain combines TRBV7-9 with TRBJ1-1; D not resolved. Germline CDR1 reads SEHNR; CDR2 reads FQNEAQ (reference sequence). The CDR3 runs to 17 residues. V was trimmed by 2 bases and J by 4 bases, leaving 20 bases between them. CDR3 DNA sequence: TGTGCCAGCAGCTTATTGATCGCGGGGAGTAAGGGCACTGAAGCTTTCTTT. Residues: CASSLLIAGSKGTEAFF.

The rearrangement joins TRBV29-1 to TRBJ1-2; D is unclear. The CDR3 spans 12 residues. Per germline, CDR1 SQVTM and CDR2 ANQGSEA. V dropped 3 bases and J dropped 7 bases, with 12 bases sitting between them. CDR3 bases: TGCAGCGTTGATATCGGGGTTGGTGGCTACACCTTC. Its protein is CSVDIGVGGYTF.

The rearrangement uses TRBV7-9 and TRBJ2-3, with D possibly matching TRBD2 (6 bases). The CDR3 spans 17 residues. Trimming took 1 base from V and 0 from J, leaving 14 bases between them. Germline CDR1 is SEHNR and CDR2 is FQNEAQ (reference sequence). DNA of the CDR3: TGTGCCAGCAGCTTAGGGAGGGTGGCTCTGAGCACAGATACGCAGTATTTT. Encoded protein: CASSLGRVALSTDTQYF.

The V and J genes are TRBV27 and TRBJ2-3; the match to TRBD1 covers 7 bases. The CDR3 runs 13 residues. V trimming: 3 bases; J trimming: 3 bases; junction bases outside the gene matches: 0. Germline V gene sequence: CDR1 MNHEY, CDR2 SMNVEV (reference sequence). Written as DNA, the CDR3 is TGTGCCAGCAGTTTCAGGGGGACAGATACGCAGTATTTT. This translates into CASSFRGTDTQYF.